One and the same sample provided the 29 T cell receptor beta chains below, sequenced in a study of cytomegalovirus exposure and HLA in healthy donors. Both 60 Vbeta primers and 13 Jbeta primers went into the PCR. Clones were sequenced by immunoSEQ multiplex PCR, and TCRdb holds only the in-frame ones, with some missing. The sample yields 200,000 to 250,000 clones, about four fifths seen once. Sequenced input: PBMCs. The receptors originated from a man aged 30-40 years in good health and CMV-seronegative.

The V call is TRBV11-1, the J call TRBJ2-5; 9 positions agree with TRBD2. The V gene's germline CDR1 is SGHAT and CDR2 FQDESV (reference sequence). The V gene end was trimmed by 1 base and the J gene end by 5 bases; junction bases not matched to a gene: 11. The CDR3 has 17 residues. CDR3 coding DNA: TGTGCCAGCAGCTTAGGGGGGCCGGGACTAGCCTTGGAGACCCAGTACTTC. As protein: CASSLGGPGLALETQYF.

The chain joins TRBV18 to TRBJ1-1; possible D gene TRBD1, 5 bases. There are 15 residues in the CDR3. The V end lost 0 bases, the J end lost 5 bases, and 13 bases lay between the germline ends. In germline, CDR1 is KGHSH, CDR2 LQKENI. The CDR3 is CASSPPRQGKTEAFF. Written as DNA, the CDR3 is TGTGCCAGCTCACCACCGCGGCAGGGAAAAACTGAAGCTTTCTTT.

This clone appeared a single time. The chain has TRBV27 and TRBJ2-3, with 8 bases fitting TRBD2. The V and J ends lost 6 bases and 2 bases, in that order; junction bases with no gene match: 10. The length of the CDR3 is 16 residues. Germline CDR1 reads MNHEY; CDR2 reads SMNVEV (reference sequence). The CDR3 here is CASSLSGGDFTDTQYF. The CDR3 DNA follows: TGTGCCAGCAGCCTATCGGGGGGGGACTTCACAGATACGCAGTATTTT.

The chain employs TRBV28 and TRBJ1-6, with D possibly being TRBD1 (5 bases). The CDR3 runs 18 residues. Germline CDR1 MDHEN, CDR2 SYDVKM. V gave up 4 bases and J gave up 7 bases, with 23 bases separating them. The CDR3 region has the DNA TGTGCCAGCAGTTCCCCTCCGGGGGTAAGGTTAGAGAATTCACCCCTCCACTTT. Its protein product is CASSSPPGVRLENSPLHF.

V usage is TRBV6-1 and J usage is TRBJ1-5; D is undetermined. V was cut by 6 bases and J by 4 bases, with 10 bases left in between. The CDR3 spans 13 residues. Germline V lookup: CDR1 MNHNS, CDR2 SASEGT. DNA for the CDR3: TGTGCCAGCAGGCAGGTCCTGAATCAGCCCCAGCATTTT. This codes for CASRQVLNQPQHF.

J is TRBJ1-2 and V is TRBV9, with no clear D. This CDR3 has 12 amino acids. The V gene lost 4 bases and the J gene lost 7 bases, with 11 bases spanning the gap. Germline CDR1 reads SGDLS; CDR2 reads YYNGEE. The CDR3 reads CASSLRPGGYTF. Here the CDR3 DNA reads TGTGCCAGCAGCCTACGACCGGGTGGCTACACCTTC.

J is TRBJ2-3 and V is TRBV6-5, with 8 bases that match TRBD2. Germline values: CDR1 MNHEY, CDR2 SVGAGI. The CDR3 contains 15 residues. V was pared by 5 bases and J by 2 bases, with 6 bases of the junction left unmatched. The CDR3 loop is CASSRVSGDTDTQYF. CDR3 nucleotide sequence: TGTGCCAGCAGTAGGGTTAGCGGGGACACAGATACGCAGTATTTT.

The chain carries TRBV7-8 and TRBJ2-1; 10 bases are a match to TRBD2. The trim removed 2 bases at V and 8 bases at J, leaving 6 bases unmatched. CDR1 and CDR2 from the germline V gene are SGHVS and FQNEAQ. This CDR3 spans 15 amino acids. CDR3 protein: CASSLRAGGHDEQFF. For the CDR3, the DNA is TGTGCCAGCAGCTTACGAGCGGGGGGGCACGATGAGCAGTTCTTC.

V is TRBV7-8 and J is TRBJ1-3; 7 nucleotides agree with TRBD1. This CDR3 comprises 17 residues. Germline lookup yields CDR1 SGHVS and CDR2 FQNEAQ. V was clipped by 5 bases and J by 8 bases; unmatched bases: 18. CDR3 sequence reads: CASSNPGPTGDLDTIYF. The CDR3 bases are TGTGCCAGCAGCAACCCGGGACCAACAGGGGACCTAGACACCATATATTTT.

V and J are TRBV4-3 and TRBJ2-2, with 7 nucleotides matching TRBD2. Germline V lookup: CDR1 LGHNA, CDR2 YSLEER. The CDR3 consists of 16 residues. V was pared by 1 base and J by 5 bases, with 7 bases of the junction left unmatched. The CDR3 here is CASSQGPGGGTGELFF. The CDR3 region has the DNA TGCGCCAGCAGCCAAGGTCCGGGGGGAGGGACCGGGGAGCTGTTTTTT.

The chain couples TRBV7-9 to TRBJ2-1; TRBD2 matches at 9 bases. J gave up 8 bases and V 8 bases, and 10 bases lay outside the gene matches. CDR1 and CDR2 from the germline V gene are SEHNR and FQNEAQ (reference sequence). This CDR3 has 14 amino acids. The CDR3 sequence: CASEVGTSNHEQFF. CDR3 nucleotide sequence: TGTGCCAGCGAAGTAGGGACTAGCAACCATGAGCAGTTCTTC.

The CDR3 DNA follows: TGTGCCAGCAGTTACGACGGGGGGGCCGGGAATGAGCAGTTCTTC. Translation gives CASSYDGGAGNEQFF. The J gene is TRBJ2-1, the V gene TRBV6-5; 8 positions agree with TRBD2. This CDR3 is 15 amino acids long. V was pared by 2 bases and J by 7 bases, with 7 bases of the junction left unmatched. Germline V gene sequence: CDR1 MNHEY, CDR2 SVGAGI.

This clone was seen just once. V usage is TRBV18 and J usage is TRBJ1-6; D unresolved. With 2 bases removed from V and 0 bases from J, the gap between germline ends came to 8 bases. The CDR3 runs 16 residues. In germline, CDR1 is KGHSH, CDR2 LQKENI. The CDR3 here is CASSPGRSSYNSPLHF. CDR3 DNA: TGTGCCAGCTCACCAGGAAGGAGCTCCTATAATTCACCCCTCCACTTT.

The chain is built from TRBV6-1 and TRBJ1-2; the D gene is possibly TRBD1 (6 bases). Germline V gene lookup returns CDR1 MNHNS and CDR2 SASEGT. Trimming removed 2 bases from V and 3 bases from J, with 19 bases in between. The CDR3 runs 17 residues. The chain's CDR3 is CASSEYNRVPSYYGYTF. The CDR3 nucleotides are TGTGCCAGCAGTGAATACAACAGGGTTCCCTCCTACTATGGCTACACCTTC.

This clone was seen once. This chain joins TRBV9 and TRBJ1-1, with a possible D match to TRBD1 (5 bases). V was shortened by 0 bases and J by 5 bases, with 14 bases between the two germline ends. CDR3 length equals 15 residues. The V gene's germline CDR1 is SGDLS and CDR2 YYNGEE. CDR3 bases: TGTGCCAGCAGCGTAGAACCGGGGGAGGAAACTGAAGCTTTCTTT. Translating gives CASSVEPGEETEAFF.

This chain joins TRBV10-1 and TRBJ2-5, with D perhaps TRBD2 (6 bases). The CDR3 loop spans 15 amino acids. The ends were cut back, 6 bases at V and 4 bases at J, with 18 bases in the middle. The germline V gene has CDR1 WNHNN and CDR2 SYGVQD (reference sequence). The CDR3, as DNA: TGCGCCAGCAGCCCCGGGACGGGAGACCTAGAGACCCAGTACTTC. It codes for CASSPGTGDLETQYF.

In its sample, this clone was seen a few times. The chain links TRBV28 to TRBJ1-5; no reliable D call. The CDR3 is made up of 13 amino acids. Deletions cut 8 bases from V and 2 bases from J, with 10 bases between. The germline V gene encodes CDR1 MDHEN and CDR2 SYDVKM. CDR3 amino acids: CASQWRGNQPQHF. The CDR3 region has the DNA TGTGCCAGCCAGTGGAGGGGCAATCAGCCCCAGCATTTT.

This clone has only one observation. The chain has TRBV18 and TRBJ1-6; 7 bases match TRBD1. The CDR3 extends over 14 amino acids. Germline-derived CDR1 and CDR2 are KGHSH and LQKENI. V shed 3 bases and J 10 bases; nucleotides not matched to a gene: 6. Here the CDR3 reads CASSPQGVVSPLHF. The CDR3 nucleotides read TGTGCCAGCTCACCGCAGGGGGTCGTGTCACCCCTCCACTTT.

The chain recombines TRBV2 with TRBJ2-7; 8 nucleotides align to TRBD1. With V trimmed by 2 bases and J by 4 bases, 7 bases remained unmatched. This CDR3 spans 15 amino acids. CDR1 and CDR2 from the germline V gene are SNHLY and FYNNEI. The CDR3 loop reads CASSELGQGSYEQYF. DNA for the CDR3: TGTGCCAGCAGTGAATTAGGACAGGGATCATACGAGCAGTACTTC.

The V and J genes are TRBV9 and TRBJ2-3; D is unclear. Trimming removed 0 bases from V and 2 bases from J, with 7 bases in between. This CDR3 is built from 14 residues. CDR1 SGDLS and CDR2 YYNGEE come from the germline V gene. The CDR3: CASSVAPVTDTQYF. As DNA, the CDR3 is TGTGCCAGCAGCGTAGCCCCGGTCACAGATACGCAGTATTTT.

About this clone itself: A read error may account for a junction end that differs from germline. The same CDR3 can be traced to other DNA sequences in this sample. The V gene is TRBV7-7, the J gene TRBJ2-3; 8 bases map to TRBD2. Germline loops: CDR1 SSHAT, CDR2 FNYEAQ (reference sequence). The CDR3 has 12 residues. CDR3 protein: CASSPGGDTQYF. In DNA, the CDR3 is TGTGCTAGCAGCCCGGGGGGGGATACGCAGTATTTT. Using reference TRBV7-7 and TRBJ2-3 for the parts outside the CDR3, the full variable domain is GAGVSQSPRYKVTKRGQDVTLRCDPISSHATLYWYQQALGQGPEFLTYFNYEAQPDKSGLPSDRFSAERPEGSISTLTIQRTEQRDSAMYRCASSPGGDTQYFGPGTRLTVL.

This clone is a singleton in its sample. The chain combines TRBV10-3 with TRBJ2-5; perhaps TRBD2 as D (5 bases). The germline gives CDR1 ENHRY, CDR2 SYGVKD. V lost 4 bases, J lost 5 bases, and 14 bases lay in between. The CDR3 loop spans 14 amino acids. The CDR3 region is CAISASAVKETQYF. For the CDR3, the DNA is TGTGCCATCAGTGCGTCAGCGGTAAAGGAGACCCAGTACTTC.

The CDR3 spells CTSSRTGRGGKLFF. CDR3 DNA sequence: TGCACCAGCAGCCGGACGGGTCGGGGGGGAAAACTGTTTTTT. The rearrangement uses TRBV1 and TRBJ1-4. TRBV1 is a pseudogene locus. This CDR3 has 14 amino acids.

The gene calls are TRBV6-6 and TRBJ2-3, with 7 nucleotides matching TRBD2. Germline V gene data show CDR1 as MNHNY and CDR2 as SVGAGI (reference sequence). There are 13 residues in the CDR3. Trimming removed 6 bases from V and 9 bases from J; junction bases left unmatched: 9. The DNA for the CDR3 is TGTGCCAGCAGCACTCGAGGACTAGGGACGCAGTATTTT. Translated: CASSTRGLGTQYF.

The chain employs TRBV9 and TRBJ2-1, with D possibly matching TRBD1 (5 bases). This CDR3 is 15 amino acids long. The V and J ends lost 4 bases and 2 bases respectively, with 13 bases between them. Germline values: CDR1 SGDLS, CDR2 YYNGEE. This CDR3 is CASSSAGPPYNEQFF. The CDR3 nucleotides are TGTGCCAGCAGCTCCGCAGGGCCCCCCTACAATGAGCAGTTCTTC. Using reference TRBV9 and TRBJ2-1 for the parts outside the CDR3, the full variable domain is DSGVTQTPKHLITATGQRVTLRCSPRSGDLSVYWYQQSLDQGLQFLIQYYNGEERAKGNILERFSAQQFPDLHSELNLSSLELGDSALYFCASSSAGPPYNEQFFGPGTRLTVL.

The sample holds one count of this clone. The chain combines TRBV15 with TRBJ1-2, with 8 nucleotides matching TRBD1. Trimming cost V 3 bases and J 3 bases; bases outside gene matches: 3. The CDR3 covers 14 residues. Germline CDR1 reads LNHNV; CDR2 reads YYDKDF (reference sequence). In DNA form, the CDR3 reads TGTGCCACCAGCAGGACAGGGGTTGACTATGGCTACACCTTC. Its translation: CATSRTGVDYGYTF.

The V and J genes are TRBV7-3 and TRBJ2-2, with 7 bases that match TRBD1. V lost 11 bases to trimming and J lost 3 bases; unmatched junction nucleotides: 12. This CDR3 is 15 amino acids long. Germline V gene sequence: CDR1 SGHTA, CDR2 FQGTGA. CDR3 loop: CAATTLQGYTGELFF. As DNA, the CDR3 is TGTGCCGCGACGACGTTACAGGGGTACACCGGGGAGCTGTTTTTT.

The chain combines TRBV21-1 with TRBJ1-4. TRBV21-1 is given as a pseudogene. The CDR3 is 15 residues long. CDR3 loop: CASTNSGTDNEKLFF. The CDR3 DNA follows: TGTGCCAGCACTAACTCGGGAACAGATAATGAAAAACTGTTTTTT.

The rearrangement joins TRBV15 to TRBJ1-5; the match to TRBD1 covers 10 bases. The CDR3 totals 15 residues. CDR1 and CDR2 (germline): LNHNV, YYDKDF (reference sequence). V shed 8 bases and J 8 bases; nucleotides not matched to a gene: 12. CDR3 in DNA: TGTGCCACCGGGACAGGGGCGGGGGTGGCGAAGCCCCAGCATTTT. Encoded protein: CATGTGAGVAKPQHF.